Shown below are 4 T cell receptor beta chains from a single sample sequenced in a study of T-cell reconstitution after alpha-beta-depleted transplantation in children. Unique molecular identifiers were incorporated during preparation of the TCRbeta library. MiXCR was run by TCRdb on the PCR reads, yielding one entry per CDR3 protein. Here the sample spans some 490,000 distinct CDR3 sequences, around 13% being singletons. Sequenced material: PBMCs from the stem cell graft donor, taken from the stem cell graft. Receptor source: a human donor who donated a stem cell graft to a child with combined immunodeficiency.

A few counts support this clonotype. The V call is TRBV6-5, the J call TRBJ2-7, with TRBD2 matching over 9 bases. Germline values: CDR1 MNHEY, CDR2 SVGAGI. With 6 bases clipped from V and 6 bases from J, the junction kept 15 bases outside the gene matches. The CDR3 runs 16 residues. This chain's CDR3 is CASSRFRSGRGVEQYF. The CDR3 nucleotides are TGTGCCAGCAGCCGCTTCCGTAGCGGGAGAGGCGTCGAGCAGTACTTC.

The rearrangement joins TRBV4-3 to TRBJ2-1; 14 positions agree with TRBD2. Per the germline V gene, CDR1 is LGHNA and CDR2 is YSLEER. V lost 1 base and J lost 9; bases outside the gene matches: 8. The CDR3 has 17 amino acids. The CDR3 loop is CASSQGTGLAGEPEQFF. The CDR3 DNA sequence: TGCGCCAGCAGCCAAGGGACGGGACTAGCGGGAGAGCCTGAGCAGTTCTTC.

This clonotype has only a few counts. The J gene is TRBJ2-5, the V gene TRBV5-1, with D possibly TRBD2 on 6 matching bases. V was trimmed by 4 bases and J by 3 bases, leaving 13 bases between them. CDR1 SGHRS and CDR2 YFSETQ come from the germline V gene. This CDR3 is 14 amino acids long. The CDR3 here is CASSPVGGKETQYF. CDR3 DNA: TGCGCCAGCAGCCCCGTGGGGGGTAAAGAGACCCAGTACTTC.

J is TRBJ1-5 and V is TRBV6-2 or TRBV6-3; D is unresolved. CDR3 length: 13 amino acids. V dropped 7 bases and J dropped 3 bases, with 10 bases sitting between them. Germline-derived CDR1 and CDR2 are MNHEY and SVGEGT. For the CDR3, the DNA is TGTGCCAGCACAAACAGATTCAATCAGCCCCAGCATTTT. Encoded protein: CASTNRFNQPQHF.